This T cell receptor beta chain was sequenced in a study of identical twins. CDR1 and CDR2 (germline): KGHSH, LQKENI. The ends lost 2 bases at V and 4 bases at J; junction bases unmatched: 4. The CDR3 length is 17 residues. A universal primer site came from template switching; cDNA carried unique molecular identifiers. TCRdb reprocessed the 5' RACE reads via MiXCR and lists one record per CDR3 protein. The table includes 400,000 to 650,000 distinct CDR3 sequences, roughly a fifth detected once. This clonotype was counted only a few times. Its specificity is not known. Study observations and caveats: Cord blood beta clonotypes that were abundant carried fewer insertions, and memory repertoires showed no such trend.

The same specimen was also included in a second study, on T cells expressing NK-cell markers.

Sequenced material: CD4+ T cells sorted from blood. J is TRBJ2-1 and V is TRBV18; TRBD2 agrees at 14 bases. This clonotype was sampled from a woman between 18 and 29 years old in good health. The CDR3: CASSPTGTSGGYNEQFF. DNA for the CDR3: TGTGCCAGCTCACCAACCGGGACTAGCGGGGGATACAATGAGCAGTTCTTC.